Here is one T cell receptor (beta chain) with its context. The antigen remains unidentified. These data come from a study of graft-versus-host responses after intestinal transplantation. Study background: All recipients were transplanted with multivisceral, liver-intestinal, or isolated intestinal grafts. Recipients across the board were started on anti-thymocyte globulin induction, then kept on tacrolimus and steroids for approximately three years.

Here immunoSEQ multiplex PCR was the method, and the copy in TCRdb shows in-frame clones only, minus some. The top ten hold around 0.53% of the sample, which has about 90,000 clones, 75% to 95% seen once. The germline gives CDR1 SGHAT, CDR2 FQNNGV. The ends were cut back, 2 bases at V and 4 bases at J, with 17 bases in the middle. The CDR3 is 16 amino acids. Notes on the study in general: Graft-versus-host to host-versus-graft clonal ratios in allografts were high in patients with graft-donor T cell macrochimerism. Researchers found GvH clones in recipient marrow, and some showed up first in ileum or blood.

Sequences were derived from unstimulated CD8+ T cells sorted from spleen or lymph node cells, sampled before intestinal transplant. The genes are TRBV11-2 and TRBJ2-5; D possibly corresponds to TRBD2 (6 bases). This TCR derives from a human donor who received an intestinal transplant. The CDR3 reads CASSLNWEDRAETQYF. CDR3 DNA sequence: TGTGCCAGCAGCTTAAATTGGGAGGATCGGGCAGAGACCCAGTACTTC.